This T cell receptor (delta chain) derives from a study of γδ T cells in repeated Plasmodium falciparum infection. This clone has at least ten counts. TCRdb re-called the multiplex PCR reads with CATT. Here the sample spans approximately 93,000 delta-chain clones, approximately 0.92% being singletons. The receptor was derived from a pool of human donors (malaria-infected and uninfected, not separated). The sample consisted of gamma-delta T cells from blood.

The CDR3 spells CALGELPATNGTGGYRNYTDKLIF. The CDR3 DNA sequence: TGTGCTCTTGGGGAACTCCCAGCTACGAACGGTACTGGGGGATACCGTAATTACACCGATAAACTCATCTTT. The chain has TRDV1 and TRDJ1, with 12 nucleotides matching TRDD3. V shed 0 bases, J shed 0 bases, and the junction held 23 bases outside the gene matches. The CDR3 extends over 24 amino acids. In germline, CDR1 is TSWWSYY, CDR2 QGS.